These 20 T cell receptor beta chains were sequenced from one sample in a study of blood T cell repertoires in COVID-19. Libraries were prepared by immunoSEQ multiplex PCR; TCRdb keeps only in-frame clonotypes and omits some of them. The data hold about 310,000 clones, with about 91% observed a single time. Input material: PBMCs or T cells enriched from blood (not recorded which). These receptor sequences come from a young woman who had recovered from COVID-19.

This chain connects TRBV18 to TRBJ1-5; D possibly corresponds to TRBD1 (5 bases). CDR3 length: 16 amino acids. V lost 2 bases and J 5 bases, leaving 16 bases between the germline ends. Germline lookup yields CDR1 KGHSH and CDR2 LQKENI. The CDR3 is CASSPFLRGADQPQHF. The CDR3 bases are TGTGCCAGCTCACCATTCCTTAGGGGCGCGGATCAGCCCCAGCATTTT.

This sequence joins TRBV7-2 and TRBJ2-7; 8 nucleotides match TRBD1. The CDR3 has 15 amino acids. Germline V gives CDR1 SGHTA, CDR2 FQGNSA. V lost 4 bases to trimming and J lost 3 bases; unmatched junction nucleotides: 8. The CDR3 spells CASSSEPDRDYEQYF. The DNA for the CDR3 is TGTGCCAGCAGCTCTGAACCGGACAGGGACTACGAGCAGTACTTC.

This chain uses TRBV11-3 with TRBJ2-1; 7 positions match TRBD2. The germline V gene has CDR1 SGHNT and CDR2 YENEEA. Losses at the gene ends were 5 bases for V and 9 bases for J; bases not matched to a gene: 10. This CDR3 has 14 residues. This chain's CDR3 is CASSALTSEGEQFF. The CDR3 DNA is TGTGCCAGCAGCGCTTTAACTAGCGAGGGTGAGCAGTTCTTC. The full variable domain, its missing parts supplied by reference TRBV11-3 and TRBJ2-1, is EAGVVQSPRYKIIEKKQPVAFWCNPISGHNTLYWYLQNLGQGPELLIRYENEEAVDDSQLPKDRFSAERLKGVDSTLKIQPAELGDSAVYLCASSALTSEGEQFFGPGTRLTVL.

The chain is built from TRBV28 and TRBJ1-2; D uncertain. Germline V gene sequence: CDR1 MDHEN, CDR2 SYDVKM. The germline V and J ends were trimmed by 4 bases and 4 bases, with 7 bases remaining between them. CDR3 length: 12 amino acids. CDR3 sequence: CASSSELYGYTF. The CDR3 nucleotides are TGTGCCAGCAGTTCGGAGCTCTATGGCTACACCTTC.

V gene TRBV7-2 combines with J gene TRBJ1-2, with 7 bases aligning to TRBD1. This CDR3 comprises 13 residues. CDR1 is SGHTA and CDR2 is FQGNSA in the germline V gene. Trimming cost V 7 bases and J 4 bases; bases outside gene matches: 6. The DNA for the CDR3 is TGTGCCAGCAACCAGGACAGGAGCTATGGCTACACCTTC. This codes for CASNQDRSYGYTF. The whole variable domain, filled in from reference TRBV7-2 and TRBJ1-2, reads GAGVSQSPSNKVTEKGKDVELRCDPISGHTALYWYRQSLGQGLEFLIYFQGNSAPDKSGLPSDRFSAERTGGSVSTLTIQRTQQEDSAVYLCASNQDRSYGYTFGSGTRLTVV.

The J gene is TRBJ1-2, the V gene TRBV5-1, with 8 positions matching TRBD1. The ends lost 4 bases at V and 4 bases at J; junction bases unmatched: 6. This CDR3 has 14 residues. Germline values: CDR1 SGHRS, CDR2 YFSETQ. The CDR3 loop reads CASSLGQEFYGYTF. The CDR3 region has the DNA TGCGCCAGCAGCCTGGGACAGGAGTTCTATGGCTACACCTTC.

The chain links TRBV5-4 to TRBJ1-1; TRBD1 aligns across 7 bases. CDR1 is SGHNT, CDR2 YYREEE, per germline (reference sequence). Unmatched junction bases numbered 5, after V lost 2 bases and J lost 4 bases. This CDR3 is built from 14 residues. The CDR3 is CASSFGGGITEAFF. DNA of the CDR3: TGTGCCAGCAGCTTTGGAGGGGGCATCACTGAAGCTTTCTTT.

The CDR3 DNA sequence: TGTGCCAGCAGTCGATTCGACAGGGGGCGCTGGGAGACCCAGTACTTC. Its protein is CASSRFDRGRWETQYF. The chain recombines TRBV28 with TRBJ2-5; TRBD1 aligns across 10 bases. The CDR3 loop spans 16 amino acids. Trimming cost V 5 bases and J 5 bases; bases outside gene matches: 11. Germline loops: CDR1 MDHEN, CDR2 SYDVKM.

The J gene is TRBJ2-7, the V gene TRBV10-3; 9 positions agree with TRBD1. Germline V gene sequence: CDR1 ENHRY, CDR2 SYGVKD. Unmatched junction bases numbered 6, after V lost 0 bases and J lost 3 bases. The CDR3 totals 16 residues. The CDR3 reads CAISESEGQGLYEQYF. As DNA, the CDR3 is TGTGCCATCAGTGAGTCTGAGGGACAGGGCCTCTACGAGCAGTACTTC.

The V and J genes are TRBV7-9 and TRBJ1-2; TRBD1 is a possible D gene (6 bases). This CDR3 spans 15 amino acids. V was pared by 5 bases and J by 5 bases, with 18 bases between. Germline V gene data show CDR1 as SEHNR and CDR2 as FQNEAQ (reference sequence). The CDR3, as DNA: TGTGCCAGCAGCGCCGTGTGGGGGGGCCATTATGGCTACACCTTC. It translates to CASSAVWGGHYGYTF.

The chain uses TRBV14 and TRBJ1-4; no clear D. The length of the CDR3 is 15 residues. V dropped 5 bases and J dropped 6 bases, with 16 bases sitting between them. Germline lookup yields CDR1 SGHDN and CDR2 FVKESK. This CDR3 reads CASSSFARRYEKLFF. For the CDR3, the DNA is TGTGCCAGCAGCAGCTTCGCCAGGCGCTATGAAAAACTGTTTTTT.

The chain carries TRBV5-1 and TRBJ2-3, with 8 bases fitting TRBD2. Germline V lookup: CDR1 SGHRS, CDR2 YFSETQ. The length of the CDR3 is 16 residues. V shed 0 bases, J shed 2 bases, and the junction held 5 bases outside the gene matches. The DNA of the CDR3 is TGCGCCAGCAGCTTGGAACTAGCGGACCCCACAGATACGCAGTATTTT. Residues: CASSLELADPTDTQYF.

The chain employs TRBV6-5 and TRBJ2-7; 7 bases are a match to TRBD1. Per germline, CDR1 MNHEY and CDR2 SVGAGI. J lost 0 bases, V lost 5 bases, and 7 bases had no gene match. The CDR3 has 15 amino acids. The CDR3 DNA reads TGTGCCAGCAGTCGACAGGGTGTGAGCTCCTACGAGCAGTACTTC. Translation: CASSRQGVSSYEQYF.

The chain couples TRBV9 to TRBJ1-4; TRBD1 is a possible D gene (5 bases). This CDR3 region has 20 residues. CDR1 and CDR2 (germline): SGDLS, YYNGEE. Trimming removed 0 bases from V and 0 bases from J, with 21 bases in between. This chain's CDR3 is CASSVVPSLAGVATNEKLFF. The CDR3, as DNA: TGTGCCAGCAGCGTAGTCCCCTCTTTGGCGGGGGTTGCAACTAATGAAAAACTGTTTTTT. Based on the CDR3 plus reference TRBV9 and TRBJ1-4, the full variable domain is DSGVTQTPKHLITATGQRVTLRCSPRSGDLSVYWYQQSLDQGLQFLIQYYNGEERAKGNILERFSAQQFPDLHSELNLSSLELGDSALYFCASSVVPSLAGVATNEKLFFGSGTQLSVL.

The chain uses TRBV4-1 and TRBJ2-1; 11 bases agree with TRBD1. This CDR3 is built from 18 residues. Germline CDR1 MGHRA, CDR2 YSYEKL. Unmatched junction bases numbered 12, after V lost 2 bases and J lost 6 bases. The CDR3 DNA sequence: TGCGCCAGCAGCCAAATCCCCGGGACAGGGGGGGTAGGCAATGAGCAGTTCTTC. This sequence encodes CASSQIPGTGGVGNEQFF.

CDR3 sequence: CAWNLGGQGASAFF. The CDR3 DNA sequence: TGTGCCTGGAATTTAGGAGGACAGGGGGCCTCAGCTTTCTTT. The chain couples TRBV30 to TRBJ1-1; TRBD1 agrees at 11 bases. This CDR3 has 14 amino acids. After removal of 4 bases from V and 10 bases from J, the junction contained 11 bases not matched to a gene. CDR1 is GTSNPN and CDR2 is SVGIG in the germline V gene (reference sequence). The complete variable domain, with remaining parts taken from reference TRBV30 and TRBJ1-1, reads SQTIHQWPATLVQPVGSPLSLECTVEGTSNPNLYWYRQAAGRGLQLLFYSVGIGQISSEVPQNLSASRPQDRQFILSSKKLLLSDSGFYLCAWNLGGQGASAFFGQGTRLTVV.

The rearrangement uses TRBV28 and TRBJ2-1, with D perhaps matching TRBD2 (8 bases). The CDR3 consists of 16 residues. V was clipped by 3 bases and J by 8 bases, with 20 bases between them. Germline V gives CDR1 MDHEN, CDR2 SYDVKM. CDR3 sequence reads: CASSFPPREGAHEQFF. The CDR3 nucleotides read TGTGCCAGCAGTTTTCCCCCTCGGGAGGGGGCACATGAGCAGTTCTTC.

The rearrangement links TRBV6-6 to TRBJ1-6; 8 bases match TRBD1. From germline, CDR1 is MNHNY and CDR2 SVGAGI (reference sequence). The CDR3 is made up of 15 amino acids. The J segment lost 7 bases and the V segment lost 0 bases, leaving 2 bases of the junction unmatched. The CDR3, as DNA: TGTGCCAGCAGTTACTCGGGGACAGGAAATTCACCCCTCCACTTT. Amino acid sequence: CASSYSGTGNSPLHF.

The chain uses TRBV7-8 and TRBJ2-5; 7 bases are a match to TRBD2. The germline V gene has CDR1 SGHVS and CDR2 FQNEAQ. The CDR3 is made up of 15 amino acids. J was trimmed by 5 bases and V by 1 base; bases with no gene match: 7. The CDR3 DNA is TGTGCCAGCAGCTTAGACGGGAGGCTTGGGGAGACCCAGTACTTC. It specifies CASSLDGRLGETQYF.

The chain has TRBV7-8 and TRBJ1-2, with 9 nucleotides matching TRBD1. The ends lost 4 bases at V and 7 bases at J; junction bases unmatched: 7. The CDR3 is made up of 14 amino acids. Germline V CDR1 and CDR2: SGHVS, FQNEAQ. The CDR3 coding sequence is TGTGCCAGCAGCTGGGACCGGACAGGGGTTGGCTACACCTTC. The encoded protein is CASSWDRTGVGYTF.